The 23 T cell receptor beta chains given below trace back to one sample, sequenced in a study of cytotoxic CD8 clonotypes in ibrutinib-treated CLL. Assay: immunoSEQ multiplex PCR; the TCRdb copy retains only in-frame clones and omits some. Altogether approximately 15,000 clones are present, about 80% being singletons, with the ten largest covering 15% to 20%. Here the sequenced sample was PBMCs, taken before ibrutinib treatment. The receptors here all came from a human donor with chronic lymphocytic leukemia.

The V gene is TRBV28, the J gene TRBJ1-4; D remains unclear. Trimming left V 6 bases short and J 6 bases short, with 11 bases between. Germline CDR1 is MDHEN and CDR2 is SYDVKM. This CDR3 contains 13 residues. The CDR3 sequence is CASSPGTDEKLFF. CDR3 DNA sequence: TGTGCCAGCAGCCCCGGAACGGATGAAAAACTGTTTTTT.

This sequence joins TRBV5-1 and TRBJ1-1; D gene uncertain. The CDR3 sequence is 14 residues long. Germline V gene sequence: CDR1 SGHRS, CDR2 YFSETQ. V shed 4 bases and J shed 4 bases, with 14 bases lying between them. Here the CDR3 DNA reads TGCGCCAGCAGCCCCCCGATGGCGCCCACTGAAGCTTTCTTT. Amino acid sequence: CASSPPMAPTEAFF.

The chain employs TRBV28 and TRBJ2-5; no firm D call. The DNA end favors TRBJ2-7, so the J call may be wrong. Germline-derived CDR1 and CDR2 are MDHEN and SYDVKM. The CDR3 totals 12 residues. The CDR3 reads CASSPSSYEQYF. Here the CDR3 DNA reads TGTGCCAGCAGCCCAAGCTCCTACGAGCAGTACTTC.

The chain links TRBV6-6 to TRBJ1-5, with D perhaps matching TRBD1 (5 bases). Per germline, CDR1 MNHNY and CDR2 SVGAGI (reference sequence). The V end lost 5 bases, the J end lost 3 bases, and 11 bases lay between the germline ends. CDR3 length equals 14 residues. The CDR3 DNA sequence: TGTGCCAGCAGTCCCGGAGGGGACAATCAGCCCCAGCATTTT. It is translated as CASSPGGDNQPQHF.

This clone was seen a handful of times. V gene TRBV9 combines with J gene TRBJ1-1; D not certain. The CDR3 length is 14 residues. The germline V gene has CDR1 SGDLS and CDR2 YYNGEE. V was shortened by 0 bases and J by 1 base, with 7 bases between the two germline ends. CDR3 nucleotide sequence: TGTGCCAGCAGCGTAGGTACAACGAACACTGAAGCTTTCTTT. This gives the protein CASSVGTTNTEAFF.

The rearrangement uses TRBV5-1 and TRBJ1-1, with D unclear. CDR1 is SGHRS and CDR2 is YFSETQ in the germline V gene. There are 13 residues in the CDR3. V was trimmed by 0 bases and J by 2 bases, leaving 5 bases between them. This chain's CDR3 is CASSLAPNTEAFF. The CDR3 region has the DNA TGCGCCAGCAGCTTGGCCCCTAACACTGAAGCTTTCTTT.

The CDR3 is CASSTNRDRRFWYF. For the CDR3, the DNA is TGTGCCAGCAGTACTAACCGGGACAGGAGGTTCTGGTACTTC. The rearrangement uses TRBV6-5 and TRBJ2-7, with TRBD1 matching 8 bases. The CDR3 is made up of 14 amino acids. The junction had 15 bases not matched to a gene; V was cut back by 5 bases and J by 12 bases. The V gene's germline CDR1 is MNHEY and CDR2 SVGAGI.

V usage is TRBV5-6 and J usage is TRBJ2-7; D remains ambiguous. Germline loops: CDR1 SGHDT, CDR2 YYEEEE. The CDR3 length is 14 residues. Trimming stripped 5 bases from V and 1 base from J, with 13 bases between. This chain's CDR3 is CASRQQGSSYEQYF. In DNA form, the CDR3 reads TGTGCCAGCAGGCAGCAAGGTAGTTCCTACGAGCAGTACTTC.

Only a few counts were recorded for this clone. CDR3 amino acids: CASSFNLNQPQHF. The DNA of the CDR3 is TGTGCCAGCAGTTTCAATCTCAATCAGCCCCAGCATTTT. The V and J genes are TRBV7-3 and TRBJ1-5; D call uncertain. Germline loops: CDR1 SGHTA, CDR2 FQGTGA. This CDR3 is 13 amino acids long. V lost 6 bases and J 3 bases, leaving 9 bases between the germline ends.

CDR3 sequence reads: CASSFSLGQAGSGANVLTF. CDR3 nucleotides: TGTGCCAGCAGCTTTAGCCTCGGGCAGGCAGGTTCTGGGGCCAACGTCCTGACTTTC. The J gene is TRBJ2-6, the V gene TRBV5-8, with D hard to call. Per germline, CDR1 SGHTS and CDR2 YDEGEE. This CDR3 comprises 19 residues. Trimming shortened V by 2 bases and J by 1 base, and 19 bases separated the two germline ends.

This chain's CDR3 is CASSSITGAADTQYF. CDR3 DNA sequence: TGTGCCAGCAGTTCTATAACAGGGGCCGCAGATACGCAGTATTTT. The J gene is TRBJ2-3, the V gene TRBV7-9; 7 nucleotides match TRBD1. J was trimmed by 4 bases and V by 6 bases; bases with no gene match: 10. Germline CDR1 reads SEHNR; CDR2 reads FQNEAQ (reference sequence). CDR3 length: 15 amino acids.

This clone was seen just once. The V and J genes are TRBV6-6 and TRBJ2-1; D is uncertain. Trimming pared 2 bases from V and 6 bases from J, leaving 2 bases between. There are 11 residues in the CDR3. CDR1 MNHNY and CDR2 SVGAGI come from the germline V gene (reference sequence). DNA for the CDR3: TGTGCCAGCAGTTACATCAATGAGCAGTTCTTC. As protein: CASSYINEQFF.

The gene calls are TRBV28 and TRBJ2-7; D gene uncertain. The germline V gene has CDR1 MDHEN and CDR2 SYDVKM. This CDR3 is built from 16 residues. V was shortened by 10 bases and J by 1 base, with 23 bases between the two germline ends. Here the CDR3 reads CATKPSGELSSYEQYF. The CDR3 coding sequence is TGTGCCACCAAACCTAGTGGTGAGCTGAGTTCCTACGAGCAGTACTTC.

The CDR3 region is CASSAGGSNEKLFF. DNA of the CDR3: TGTGCCAGCAGCGCGGGGGGGTCTAATGAAAAACTGTTTTTT. V gene TRBV9 combines with J gene TRBJ1-4; a weak D match, TRBD1 (5 bases). V lost 3 bases and J lost 3, with 9 bases in between. This CDR3 is built from 14 residues. Germline lookup yields CDR1 SGDLS and CDR2 YYNGEE. Based on the CDR3 plus reference TRBV9 and TRBJ1-4, the full variable domain is DSGVTQTPKHLITATGQRVTLRCSPRSGDLSVYWYQQSLDQGLQFLIQYYNGEERAKGNILERFSAQQFPDLHSELNLSSLELGDSALYFCASSAGGSNEKLFFGSGTQLSVL.

The rearrangement links TRBV10-3 to TRBJ1-5; D remains ambiguous. The V and J ends lost 2 bases and 7 bases respectively, with 12 bases between them. The CDR3 sequence is 14 residues long. In germline, CDR1 is ENHRY, CDR2 SYGVKD. The chain's CDR3 is CAISESRDYQPQHF. The CDR3 nucleotides are TGTGCCATCAGTGAGAGTAGGGATTACCAGCCCCAGCATTTT.

The chain joins TRBV7-9 to TRBJ2-7; D might be TRBD2 (6 bases). Germline-derived CDR1 and CDR2 are SEHNR and FQNEAQ (reference sequence). The V end lost 5 bases, the J end lost 0 bases, and 20 bases lay between the germline ends. The CDR3 consists of 17 residues. This CDR3 reads CASSHPGGDRYSYEQYF. The CDR3 nucleotides are TGTGCCAGCAGCCACCCCGGGGGAGACCGTTACTCCTACGAGCAGTACTTC.

The chain carries TRBV6-4 and TRBJ2-2; 7 bases fit TRBD2. The germline CDR1 and CDR2 sequences are MRHNA and SNTAGT. The CDR3 covers 15 residues. V lost 2 bases to trimming and J lost 8 bases; unmatched junction nucleotides: 8. The CDR3 DNA is TGTGCCAGCAGTGACACTGGTGCCGGGAGGGGGGAGCTGTTTTTT. Translating it yields CASSDTGAGRGELFF.

The chain recombines TRBV19 with TRBJ2-3, with D unclear. Germline CDR1 and CDR2: LNHDA and SQIVND (reference sequence). The CDR3 is 15 amino acids. Trimming shortened V by 7 bases and J by 3 bases, and 17 bases separated the two germline ends. In DNA, the CDR3 is TGTGCCAGTACCCTCGGCCCGTATCAAACAGATACGCAGTATTTT. Protein sequence: CASTLGPYQTDTQYF.

This clone came up a few times. The J gene is TRBJ1-1, the V gene TRBV19, with TRBD1 matching over 9 bases. Looked up from germline, CDR1 is LNHDA and CDR2 is SQIVND (reference sequence). The CDR3 covers 14 residues. V trimming: 4 bases; J trimming: 3 bases; junction bases outside the gene matches: 3. The CDR3 bases are TGTGCCAGTAGTAAGCGGACAGGGGACACTGAAGCTTTCTTT. Amino acids: CASSKRTGDTEAFF.

This chain uses TRBV27 with TRBJ1-4, with D unclear. Looked up from germline, CDR1 is MNHEY and CDR2 is SMNVEV (reference sequence). Between the trimmed V and J ends, which lost 2 bases and 0 bases, there was a span of 7 bases. CDR3 length: 15 residues. CDR3 DNA: TGTGCCAGCAGTTTAAGCAGAGCAACTAATGAAAAACTGTTTTTT. It specifies CASSLSRATNEKLFF.

The chain employs TRBV5-1 and TRBJ2-7, with TRBD2 matching over 9 bases. Germline V gene lookup returns CDR1 SGHRS and CDR2 YFSETQ. V lost 4 bases and J lost 1; bases outside the gene matches: 6. The CDR3 extends over 15 amino acids. The CDR3 loop reads CASSPGGLASYEQYF. In nucleotides, the CDR3 is TGCGCCAGCAGCCCGGGCGGACTAGCGTCCTACGAGCAGTACTTC.

The chain recombines TRBV10-3 with TRBJ1-5; tentative D call: TRBD1 (6 bases). Trimming cost V 10 bases and J 1 base, with 14 bases left between them. In germline, CDR1 is ENHRY, CDR2 SYGVKD. The CDR3 loop spans 14 amino acids. The CDR3 loop reads CATRTVDSNQPQHF. CDR3 sequence (DNA): TGTGCCACCCGGACAGTCGACAGCAATCAGCCCCAGCATTTT.

The V and J genes are TRBV5-6 and TRBJ2-7, with D possibly matching TRBD1 (6 bases). The V end lost 3 bases, the J end lost 2 bases, and 15 bases lay between the germline ends. Germline-derived CDR1 and CDR2 are SGHDT and YYEEEE. The CDR3 runs to 15 residues. The CDR3 nucleotides read TGTGCCAGCAGCTCTGCCCGGGACACCCCCTACGAGCAGTACTTC. It yields the protein CASSSARDTPYEQYF. Full variable domain (missing parts from reference TRBV5-6 and TRBJ2-7): DAGVTQSPTHLIKTRGQQVTLRCSPKSGHDTVSWYQQALGQGPQFIFQYYEEEERQRGNFPDRFSGHQFPNYSSELNVNALLLGDSALYLCASSSARDTPYEQYFGPGTRLTVT.